The 9 T cell receptor beta chains in this list originate from one sample, sequenced in a study of blood T cells in healthy people across ages. Primed by a sample-barcoded 5' primer and a J-beta primer mix, a second PCR proceeded for about 6 to 12 cycles. TCRdb itself ran the 5' RACE reads through MiXCR, one entry per CDR3 protein. The sample carries around 1,100,000 distinct CDR3 sequences, more than 30% recorded once. The sequencing sample was made of blood. These receptors all come from a man aged 18 to 30 in good health.

This chain links TRBV15 with TRBJ2-3, with a tentative D call TRBD2 (5 bases). CDR1 is LNHNV and CDR2 is YYDKDF in the germline V gene (reference sequence). V dropped 5 bases and J dropped 2 bases, with 14 bases sitting between them. This CDR3 comprises 15 residues. The CDR3 DNA is TGTGCCACCAGCGGAGGACTCACGATCACAGATACGCAGTATTTT. This encodes CATSGGLTITDTQYF.

This clonotype has only a few counts. The chain links TRBV12-3 or TRBV12-4 to TRBJ2-3, with D perhaps TRBD1 (6 bases). The CDR3 sequence is 15 residues long. The V end lost 3 bases, the J end lost 3 bases, and 13 bases lay between the germline ends. This CDR3 reads CASSLTDSATDTQYF. The CDR3 DNA sequence: TGTGCCAGCAGTTTGACGGACAGCGCGACAGATACGCAGTATTTT.

This clonotype was seen a handful of times. The gene calls are TRBV12-3 or TRBV12-4 and TRBJ1-2; no clear D. CDR3 length equals 13 residues. Trimming left V 5 bases short and J 7 bases short, with 14 bases between. The CDR3 DNA is TGTGCCAGCAGTGTTAGTCCGGGGTCTGGCTACACCTTC. Translating gives CASSVSPGSGYTF.

This clonotype was seen a handful of times. This chain uses TRBV28 with TRBJ2-5; D possibly corresponds to TRBD2 (6 bases). The CDR3 contains 17 residues. The V gene's germline CDR1 is MDHEN and CDR2 SYDVKM. V was cut by 0 bases and J by 6 bases, with 20 bases left in between. The CDR3 nucleotides are TGTGCCAGCAGTTTATGGTCGGGGACTGGGCACTCGCAGACCCAGTACTTC. Protein: CASSLWSGTGHSQTQYF.

The chain links TRBV12-3 or TRBV12-4 to TRBJ2-2; 7 nucleotides align to TRBD1. The CDR3 runs to 18 residues. With 7 bases clipped from V and 2 bases from J, the junction kept 16 bases outside the gene matches. CDR3 in amino acids: CASTTSSGTERNTGELFF. As DNA, the CDR3 is TGTGCCAGCACCACGTCGAGTGGGACAGAAAGAAACACCGGGGAGCTGTTTTTT.

This clonotype was observed a handful of times. The gene calls are TRBV5-1 and TRBJ1-1; D is perhaps TRBD1 (6 bases). The CDR3 has 14 amino acids. The germline CDR1 and CDR2 sequences are SGHRS and YFSETQ. Trimming cost V 7 bases and J 3 bases, with 16 bases left between them. CDR3 amino acids: CASQRGVSDTEAFF. The CDR3 nucleotides read TGCGCCAGCCAAAGGGGGGTTTCGGACACTGAAGCTTTCTTT.

This clonotype appeared a few times. The V call is TRBV24-1, the J call TRBJ2-7, with a weak D call TRBD2 (6 bases). The CDR3 totals 14 residues. V was clipped by 5 bases and J by 2 bases, with 12 bases between them. CDR1 and CDR2 (germline): KGHDR, SFDVKD. The CDR3 sequence: CATSVLGGTYEQYF. Here the CDR3 DNA reads TGTGCCACCAGTGTTCTGGGGGGAACCTACGAGCAGTACTTC.

Here the CDR3 DNA reads TGTGCCTGGAGTGTACGGCGTCAGGTGCCTCCCTATGGCTACACCTTC. This encodes CAWSVRRQVPPYGYTF. This sequence joins TRBV30 and TRBJ1-2; D unresolved. Germline loops: CDR1 GTSNPN, CDR2 SVGIG (reference sequence). The CDR3 covers 16 residues. Trimming took 0 bases from V and 4 from J, leaving 18 bases between them.

This rearrangement joins TRBV10-3 to TRBJ1-4; D unclear. The CDR3 spans 15 residues. Germline values: CDR1 ENHRY, CDR2 SYGVKD. V dropped 10 bases and J dropped 4 bases, with 19 bases sitting between them. The CDR3 bases are TGTGCCACCGAAAACGCGGACGGTTATAATGAAAAACTGTTTTTT. This sequence encodes CATENADGYNEKLFF.